Each of the 29 T cell receptor beta chains below was sequenced from the same sample in a study of blood T cell repertoires in COVID-19. Measured with immunoSEQ multiplex PCR; TCRdb has only the in-frame clones, and not every one. The table shows fewer than 200,000 clones, with around 87% occurring only once. The sequenced material came from peripheral blood. These receptors originate from a woman between 18 and 30 years old who had recovered from COVID-19.

The chain employs TRBV6-5 and TRBJ1-4; a possible D gene is TRBD1 (5 bases). V dropped 5 bases and J dropped 1 base, with 8 bases sitting between them. This CDR3 spans 14 amino acids. Germline V gene data show CDR1 as MNHEY and CDR2 as SVGAGI. The CDR3: CASSPTVTNEKLFF. The CDR3 region has the DNA TGTGCCAGCAGTCCGACAGTAACTAATGAAAAACTGTTTTTT.

This chain joins TRBV27 and TRBJ1-2, with 9 nucleotides matching TRBD1. CDR1 is MNHEY, CDR2 SMNVEV, per germline (reference sequence). V shed 10 bases and J 4 bases; nucleotides not matched to a gene: 10. CDR3 size: 14 residues. This CDR3 is CATKPTGGIYGYTF. The CDR3 bases are TGTGCCACCAAACCCACAGGGGGCATCTATGGCTACACCTTC.

This rearrangement joins TRBV24-1 to TRBJ2-1; TRBD1 matches 9 bases. This CDR3 is built from 15 residues. Trimming took 10 bases from V and 7 from J; bases not matched to a gene: 13. CDR1 is KGHDR, CDR2 SFDVKD, per germline. The CDR3 region is CATSDTGGAGNEQFF. The CDR3 DNA follows: TGTGCCACTTCGGACACAGGGGGCGCGGGTAATGAGCAGTTCTTC.

V is TRBV20-1 and J is TRBJ1-5; 7 bases match TRBD1. The CDR3 totals 14 residues. From germline, CDR1 is DFQATT and CDR2 SNEGSKA (reference sequence). Trimming at V came to 3 bases and at J to 4 bases, leaving 6 bases not matched to a gene. The CDR3 here is CSASPGQTNQPQHF. The CDR3 coding sequence is TGCAGTGCTAGTCCGGGACAGACTAATCAGCCCCAGCATTTT.

This chain uses TRBV5-1 with TRBJ1-1; no definite D call. This CDR3 is built from 16 residues. V lost 1 base and J lost 3, with 16 bases in between. Germline CDR1 and CDR2: SGHRS and YFSETQ. The CDR3 nucleotides read TGCGCCAGCAGCTTGTATAACGGGGAGTTGGACACTGAAGCTTTCTTT. Translation: CASSLYNGELDTEAFF.

The chain couples TRBV7-3 to TRBJ2-5; TRBD2 agrees at 7 bases. Trimming cost V 4 bases and J 8 bases; bases outside gene matches: 7. This CDR3 has 13 amino acids. Germline CDR1 reads SGHTA; CDR2 reads FQGTGA. The CDR3 DNA sequence: TGTGCCAGCAGCTACCCAGGGAGGGATACCCAGTACTTC. This gives the protein CASSYPGRDTQYF.

This clone was seen just once. CDR3 in amino acids: CASRPRGGAGGANVLTF. CDR3 sequence (DNA): TGTGCCAGCAGGCCGCGTGGCGGGGCGGGGGGGGCCAACGTCCTGACTTTC. The V call is TRBV27, the J call TRBJ2-6; D is possibly TRBD2 (6 bases). This CDR3 has 17 residues. CDR1 and CDR2 (germline): MNHEY, SMNVEV (reference sequence). V lost 6 bases to trimming and J lost 4 bases, with 19 bases between them.

The chain recombines TRBV5-5 with TRBJ1-4; tentatively, D is TRBD1 (6 bases). Germline CDR1 SGHKS, CDR2 YYEKEE (reference sequence). V lost 4 bases to trimming and J lost 7 bases, with 11 bases between them. The CDR3 spans 13 residues. For the CDR3, the DNA is TGTGCCAGCAGCCCCAAAGGGGGTGAAAAACTGTTTTTT. This gives the protein CASSPKGGEKLFF.

This clone was detected once. V is TRBV5-5 and J is TRBJ1-1; no reliable D call. With 3 bases removed from V and 1 base from J, the gap between germline ends came to 13 bases. CDR1 and CDR2 (germline): SGHKS, YYEKEE (reference sequence). The CDR3 runs 15 residues. The chain's CDR3 is CASSSLFAENTEAFF. Here the CDR3 DNA reads TGTGCCAGCAGCTCCCTCTTCGCAGAGAACACTGAAGCTTTCTTT.

V gene TRBV4-1 combines with J gene TRBJ2-5, with 8 bases matching TRBD2. This CDR3 spans 15 amino acids. Germline CDR1 MGHRA, CDR2 YSYEKL. V lost 1 base to trimming and J lost 5 bases; unmatched junction nucleotides: 6. CDR3: CASSQGLAMRETQYF. The DNA of the CDR3 is TGCGCCAGCAGCCAAGGACTAGCGATGCGGGAGACCCAGTACTTC.

This chain links TRBV30 with TRBJ1-5, with D uncertain. This CDR3 is built from 14 residues. The germline V and J ends were trimmed by 4 bases and 0 bases, with 10 bases remaining between them. CDR1 and CDR2 from the germline V gene are GTSNPN and SVGIG (reference sequence). The CDR3 DNA is TGTGCCTGGAACCTGGGCGCTAGCAATCAGCCCCAGCATTTT. Translating gives CAWNLGASNQPQHF.

This rearrangement joins TRBV29-1 to TRBJ1-4, with D uncertain. The CDR3 loop spans 12 amino acids. The germline V gene has CDR1 SQVTM and CDR2 ANQGSEA. DNA for the CDR3: TGCAGTGTGACTACTTCAAGAGGAAAACTGTTTTTT. Its protein is CSVTTSRGKLFF.

The chain joins TRBV5-5 to TRBJ2-7; D is ambiguous. V shed 2 bases and J shed 4 bases, with 7 bases lying between them. Germline CDR1 reads SGHKS; CDR2 reads YYEKEE (reference sequence). The CDR3 extends over 12 amino acids. CDR3 bases: TGTGCCAGCAGCTTCAGAGCGTACGAGCAGTACGTC. Protein sequence: CASSFRAYEQYV.

This chain links TRBV5-4 with TRBJ1-4; no reliable D call. The CDR3 sequence is 13 residues long. V gave up 4 bases and J gave up 8 bases, with 12 bases separating them. Germline assignment: CDR1 SGHNT and CDR2 YYREEE (reference sequence). The CDR3 DNA follows: TGTGCCAGCAGCGGTGGACTCAGGGAAAAACTGTTTTTT. Translated, it gives CASSGGLREKLFF.

The CDR3 is CASSSGTSGGADTQYF. Here the CDR3 DNA reads TGTGCCAGCAGTTCCGGGACTAGCGGGGGGGCAGATACGCAGTATTTT. The chain uses TRBV6-2 or TRBV6-3 and TRBJ2-3; TRBD2 agrees at 16 bases. The CDR3 loop spans 16 amino acids. The germline gives CDR1 MNHEY, CDR2 SVGEGT. V lost 4 bases to trimming and J lost 4 bases; unmatched junction nucleotides: 2.

This clone appeared once. The J gene is TRBJ2-5, the V gene TRBV18; weak D call: TRBD1 (5 bases). The V and J ends lost 4 bases and 0 bases respectively, with 27 bases between them. CDR1 and CDR2 from the germline V gene are KGHSH and LQKENI. The CDR3 has 20 amino acids. CDR3 sequence (DNA): TGTGCCAGCTCACAGGAAGGTATGACAGCGCCTCTCCGTTACCAAGAGACCCAGTACTTC. Protein sequence: CASSQEGMTAPLRYQETQYF.

This chain connects TRBV5-1 to TRBJ2-3; 7 nucleotides agree with TRBD1. V was clipped by 3 bases and J by 5 bases; unmatched bases: 6. Per the germline V gene, CDR1 is SGHRS and CDR2 is YFSETQ. CDR3 length: 14 residues. This CDR3 is CASSSMDRRDTQYF. The CDR3 DNA follows: TGCGCCAGCAGCTCCATGGACAGGAGAGATACGCAGTATTTT.

This clone occurred a few times. The V call is TRBV2, the J call TRBJ2-1; 10 bases agree with TRBD2. This CDR3 has 15 amino acids. Germline V gene sequence: CDR1 SNHLY, CDR2 FYNNEI. After removal of 6 bases from V and 2 bases from J, the junction contained 4 bases not matched to a gene. The CDR3 bases are TGTGCCAGCAGGTGGACTAGCGGAGCCTACAATGAGCAGTTCTTC. It is translated as CASRWTSGAYNEQFF.

V and J are TRBV5-1 and TRBJ2-1; 15 positions match TRBD2. Germline V lookup: CDR1 SGHRS, CDR2 YFSETQ. The junction had 9 bases not matched to a gene; V was cut back by 4 bases and J by 10 bases. The CDR3 totals 16 residues. CDR3 coding DNA: TGCGCCAGCAGCCCCGGACTAGCGGGGGGGGTTAGGGAGCAGTTCTTC. Translating gives CASSPGLAGGVREQFF.

The chain joins TRBV9 to TRBJ2-1; 9 bases map to TRBD2. Trimming at V came to 0 bases and at J to 0 bases, leaving 4 bases not matched to a gene. The CDR3 loop spans 17 amino acids. The germline V gene has CDR1 SGDLS and CDR2 YYNGEE. Here the CDR3 reads CASSVGDSGSSYNEQFF. The CDR3 DNA is TGTGCCAGCAGCGTAGGAGATAGCGGGAGCTCCTACAATGAGCAGTTCTTC. Full variable domain (outside the CDR3, taken from reference TRBV9 and TRBJ2-1): DSGVTQTPKHLITATGQRVTLRCSPRSGDLSVYWYQQSLDQGLQFLIQYYNGEERAKGNILERFSAQQFPDLHSELNLSSLELGDSALYFCASSVGDSGSSYNEQFFGPGTRLTVL.

The V gene is TRBV6-5, the J gene TRBJ2-2; no firm D call. V lost 7 bases and J lost 3, with 3 bases in between. Germline CDR1 is MNHEY and CDR2 is SVGAGI. The CDR3 has 11 amino acids. In nucleotides, the CDR3 is TGTGCCAGCATAGACACCGGGGAGCTGTTTTTT. Translated, it gives CASIDTGELFF.

The rearrangement uses TRBV5-4 and TRBJ1-2, with D perhaps matching TRBD1 (6 bases). CDR3 length: 15 amino acids. The germline gives CDR1 SGHNT, CDR2 YYREEE (reference sequence). Deletions cut 6 bases from V and 4 bases from J, with 19 bases between. Here the CDR3 reads CASTAEGGRSYGYTF. CDR3 in DNA: TGTGCCAGCACCGCGGAGGGGGGGCGAAGCTATGGCTACACCTTC. Supplemented by reference TRBV5-4 and TRBJ1-2, the full variable domain reads ETGVTQSPTHLIKTRGQQVTLRCSSQSGHNTVSWYQQALGQGPQFIFQYYREEENGRGNFPPRFSGLQFPNYSSELNVNALELDDSALYLCASTAEGGRSYGYTFGSGTRLTVV.

This rearrangement joins TRBV14 to TRBJ1-2; D possibly corresponds to TRBD1 (5 bases). Between the trimmed V and J ends, which lost 2 bases and 6 bases, there was a span of 13 bases. The CDR3 contains 14 residues. From germline, CDR1 is SGHDN and CDR2 FVKESK. The CDR3 region is CASSQSRAGDGYTF. DNA of the CDR3: TGTGCCAGCAGCCAATCCAGAGCGGGGGATGGCTACACCTTC.

This clone was seen once. The gene calls are TRBV7-8 and TRBJ1-5; 7 bases are shared with TRBD1. Trimming took 5 bases from V and 0 from J; bases not matched to a gene: 4. Looked up from germline, CDR1 is SGHVS and CDR2 is FQNEAQ. The CDR3 totals 15 residues. The chain's CDR3 is CASSATGDSNQPQHF. In DNA, the CDR3 is TGTGCCAGCAGCGCCACAGGGGATAGCAATCAGCCCCAGCATTTT.

The rearrangement uses TRBV24-1 and TRBJ2-3; 7 nucleotides line up with TRBD1. There are 15 residues in the CDR3. The germline V gene has CDR1 KGHDR and CDR2 SFDVKD. V dropped 6 bases and J dropped 1; count of bases not matched to a gene: 6. CDR3: CATSPRQGRTDTQYF. For the CDR3, the DNA is TGTGCCACCAGTCCCCGACAGGGCCGCACAGATACGCAGTATTTT.

J is TRBJ2-1 and V is TRBV6-4, with TRBD2 matching over 12 bases. This CDR3 is built from 16 residues. The germline V gene has CDR1 MRHNA and CDR2 SNTAGT. V was pared by 5 bases and J by 2 bases, with 4 bases of the junction left unmatched. For the CDR3, the DNA is TGTGCCAGCAGTCCTAGCGGGAGGGCCGCCTACAATGAGCAGTTCTTC. This sequence encodes CASSPSGRAAYNEQFF.

The CDR3 DNA is TGTGCCAGCAGCTGGGAGGGGGATGATACGCAGTATTTT. Protein product: CASSWEGDDTQYF. The rearrangement uses TRBV11-2 and TRBJ2-3; D may be TRBD2 (7 bases). The germline gives CDR1 SGHAT, CDR2 FQNNGV. V lost 4 bases, J lost 6 bases, and 11 bases lay in between. The CDR3 spans 13 residues.

The rearrangement links TRBV7-2 to TRBJ2-7; possibly TRBD2 for D (6 bases). Looked up from germline, CDR1 is SGHTA and CDR2 is FQGNSA. The CDR3 runs to 14 residues. Trimming stripped 1 base from V and 7 bases from J, with 14 bases between. The CDR3 region is CASSLERRAGEQYF. CDR3 in DNA: TGTGCCAGCAGCTTAGAACGTCGGGCGGGGGAGCAGTACTTC.

The sample holds one count of this clone. The rearrangement joins TRBV29-1 to TRBJ2-1; 10 nucleotides agree with TRBD1. CDR1 is SQVTM, CDR2 ANQGSEA, per germline. V shed 5 bases, J shed 2 bases, and the junction held 9 bases outside the gene matches. The CDR3 spans 16 residues. The DNA of the CDR3 is TGCAGCGTTACTAAACCGGGACAGGGGACCTACAATGAGCAGTTCTTC. This gives the protein CSVTKPGQGTYNEQFF.